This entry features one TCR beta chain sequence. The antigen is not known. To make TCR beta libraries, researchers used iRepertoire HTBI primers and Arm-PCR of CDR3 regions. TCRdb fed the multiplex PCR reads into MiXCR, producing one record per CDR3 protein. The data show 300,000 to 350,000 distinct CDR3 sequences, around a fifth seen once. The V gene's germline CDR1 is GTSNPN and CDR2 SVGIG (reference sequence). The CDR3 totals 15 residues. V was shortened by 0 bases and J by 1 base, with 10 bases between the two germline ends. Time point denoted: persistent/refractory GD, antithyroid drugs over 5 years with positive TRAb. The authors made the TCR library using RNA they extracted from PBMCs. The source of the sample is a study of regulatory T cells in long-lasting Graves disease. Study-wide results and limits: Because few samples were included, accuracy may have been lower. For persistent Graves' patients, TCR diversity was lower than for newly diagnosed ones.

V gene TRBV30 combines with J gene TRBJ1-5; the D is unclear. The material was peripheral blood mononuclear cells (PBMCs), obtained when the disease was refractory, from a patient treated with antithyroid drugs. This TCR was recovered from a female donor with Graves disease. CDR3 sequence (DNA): TGTGCCTGGAGTGTACTAGGAGGAAGCAATCAGCCCCAGCATTTT. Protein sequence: CAWSVLGGSNQPQHF.